This TCR beta chain derives from a study of early T cells in non-severe SARS-CoV-2 infection. V shed 3 bases and J shed 3 bases, with 11 bases lying between them. This CDR3 is 14 amino acids long. CDR1 MDHEN and CDR2 SYDVKM come from the germline V gene. Individual cDNA molecules received unique molecular identifiers. Using its own MiXCR run on the 5' RACE reads, TCRdb lists one record per CDR3 protein. The data contain approximately 52,000 distinct CDR3 sequences, 14% to 15% of them singletons. V and J are TRBV28 and TRBJ2-5, with a tentative D call TRBD1 (6 bases). Sequenced here: whole blood, sampled at baseline. The TCR was taken from an adult who was a healthcare worker with PCR-confirmed SARS-CoV-2 infection or an uninfected control (not recorded which). The CDR3 loop reads CASSFGQGKETQYF. The DNA of the CDR3 is TGTGCCAGCAGTTTTGGGCAGGGGAAAGAGACCCAGTACTTC. Using reference TRBV28 and TRBJ2-5 for the parts outside the CDR3, the full variable domain is DVKVTQSSRYLVKRTGEKVFLECVQDMDHENMFWYRQDPGLGLRLIYFSYDVKMKEKGDIPEGYSVSREKKERFSLILESASTNQTSMYLCASSFGQGKETQYFGPGTRLLVL.